The T cell receptor (beta chain) under discussion was sequenced for a study of blood T cell repertoires in COVID-19. The table came from immunoSEQ multiplex PCR; TCRdb's copy has only in-frame clones and leaves some out. This sample carries roughly 670,000 clones, approximately 90% of them seen once, and the ten largest clones take more than 0.25%. Germline V gives CDR1 SGDLS, CDR2 YYNGEE. The germline V and J ends were trimmed by 3 bases and 0 bases, with 13 bases remaining between them. The CDR3 covers 16 residues. This chain uses TRBV9 with TRBJ1-3; tentatively, D is TRBD1 (5 bases). The sample taken for sequencing was peripheral blood. This TCR was recovered from a young woman with acute or convalescent COVID-19. CDR3 nucleotides: TGTGCCAGCAGCGCCCGGGACTGGAGCTCTGGAAACACCATATATTTT. This codes for CASSARDWSSGNTIYF.